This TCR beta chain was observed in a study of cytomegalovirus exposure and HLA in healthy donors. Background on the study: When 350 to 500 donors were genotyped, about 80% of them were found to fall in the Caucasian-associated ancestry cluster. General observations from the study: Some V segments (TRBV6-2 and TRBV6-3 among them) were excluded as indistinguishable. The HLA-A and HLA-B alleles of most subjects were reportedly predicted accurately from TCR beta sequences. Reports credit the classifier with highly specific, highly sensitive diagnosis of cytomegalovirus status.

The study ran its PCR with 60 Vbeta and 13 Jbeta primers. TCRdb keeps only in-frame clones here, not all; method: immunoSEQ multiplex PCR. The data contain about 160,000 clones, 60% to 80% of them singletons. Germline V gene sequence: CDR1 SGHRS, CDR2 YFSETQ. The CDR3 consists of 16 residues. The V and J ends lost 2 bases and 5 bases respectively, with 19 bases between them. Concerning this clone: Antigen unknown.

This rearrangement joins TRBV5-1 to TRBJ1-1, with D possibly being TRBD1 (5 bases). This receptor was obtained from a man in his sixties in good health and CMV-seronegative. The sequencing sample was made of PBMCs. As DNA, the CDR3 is TGCGCCAGCAGCTTAAAACCGGGACTCCGGGCGACTGAAGCTTTCTTT. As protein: CASSLKPGLRATEAFF.